Listed here are 29 T cell receptor beta chains from one sample, sequenced in a study of blood T cell repertoires in COVID-19. The table came from immunoSEQ multiplex PCR; TCRdb's copy has only in-frame clones and leaves some out. The sample consists of more than 450,000 clones, 87% of them appearing once. Sequenced input: PBMCs or T cells enriched from blood (not recorded which). Receptor source: a woman younger than 35 who had recovered from COVID-19.

This sequence joins TRBV2 and TRBJ1-2; TRBD1 aligns across 10 bases. Germline trimming cut 6 bases from V and 6 bases from J; bases unmatched to any gene: 7. From germline, CDR1 is SNHLY and CDR2 FYNNEI. The CDR3 runs 14 residues. The chain's CDR3 is CASRGQGIFDGYTF. CDR3 sequence (DNA): TGTGCCAGCAGGGGACAGGGGATTTTTGATGGCTACACCTTC. Supplemented by reference TRBV2 and TRBJ1-2, the full variable domain reads EPEVTQTPSHQVTQMGQEVILRCVPISNHLYFYWYRQILGQKVEFLVSFYNNEISEKSEIFDDQFSVERPDGSNFTLKIRSTKLEDSAMYFCASRGQGIFDGYTFGSGTRLTVV.

The chain is built from TRBV6-1 and TRBJ1-1; the D is unclear. V was shortened by 3 bases and J by 1 base, with 12 bases between the two germline ends. The germline CDR1 and CDR2 sequences are MNHNS and SASEGT. The CDR3 is made up of 15 amino acids. CDR3 loop: CASSERALANTEAFF. CDR3 DNA sequence: TGTGCCAGCAGTGAGAGGGCACTAGCGAACACTGAAGCTTTCTTT.

This clone was recorded only once. The V call is TRBV6-5, the J call TRBJ2-7; 7 bases fit TRBD1. CDR3 length: 16 amino acids. The germline gives CDR1 MNHEY, CDR2 SVGAGI. V lost 2 bases, J lost 1 base, and 8 bases stayed unmatched. The CDR3 region is CASSYPDRKGSYEQYF. CDR3 nucleotide sequence: TGTGCCAGCAGTTACCCGGACAGGAAAGGGTCCTACGAGCAGTACTTC.

This clone showed up many times. The V gene is TRBV5-1, the J gene TRBJ2-7, with 10 bases aligning to TRBD1. Losses at the gene ends were 9 bases for V and 5 bases for J; bases not matched to a gene: 8. This CDR3 comprises 13 residues. CDR1 is SGHRS and CDR2 is YFSETQ in the germline V gene. The DNA of the CDR3 is TGCGCCAACCTGACCGGGACAGGGGACGAGCAGTACTTC. It encodes CANLTGTGDEQYF.

The gene calls are TRBV25-1 and TRBJ1-1, with a weak D call TRBD1 (5 bases). The CDR3 length is 13 residues. Germline CDR1 reads MGHDK; CDR2 reads SYGVNS. V gave up 1 base and J gave up 5 bases, with 8 bases separating them. Here the CDR3 DNA reads TGTGCCAGCAGTGAATCTGGGACTACTGAAGCTTTCTTT. This encodes CASSESGTTEAFF.

This chain uses TRBV3-1 (or the pseudogene TRBV3-2) with TRBJ1-2; no clear D. The CDR3 length is 15 residues. V lost 1 base, J lost 8 bases, and 17 bases lay in between. Germline CDR1 is LGHDT and CDR2 is YNNKEL (reference sequence). This CDR3 is CASSQGQIGEPGYTF. CDR3 nucleotides: TGTGCCAGCAGCCAAGGGCAGATTGGAGAACCCGGCTACACCTTC.

This CDR3 is CASSQEYQGRKGYGYTF. Here the CDR3 DNA reads TGTGCCAGCAGCCAAGAATATCAGGGGCGTAAGGGCTATGGCTACACCTTC. The chain is built from TRBV3-1 (or the pseudogene TRBV3-2) and TRBJ1-2; D is possibly TRBD1 (6 bases). CDR3 length equals 17 residues. V lost 0 bases, J lost 4 bases, and 18 bases lay in between. Germline lookup yields CDR1 LGHDT and CDR2 YNNKEL (reference sequence).

The CDR3 is CASSQVILRQGNEQFF. Here the CDR3 DNA reads TGCGCCAGCAGCCAAGTAATTCTCCGACAAGGCAATGAGCAGTTCTTC. The chain has TRBV4-1 and TRBJ2-1; no definite D call. V shed 1 base and J shed 6 bases, with 16 bases lying between them. This CDR3 comprises 16 residues. Germline-derived CDR1 and CDR2 are MGHRA and YSYEKL.

In its sample, this clone was seen a few times. The chain recombines TRBV19 with TRBJ1-1; 8 bases match TRBD1. Germline values: CDR1 LNHDA, CDR2 SQIVND (reference sequence). V was pared by 6 bases and J by 0 bases, with 12 bases of the junction left unmatched. This CDR3 is built from 17 residues. The CDR3 loop is CASRRTGRDPLNTEAFF. The CDR3, as DNA: TGTGCCAGTAGAAGGACAGGGAGAGATCCTTTGAACACTGAAGCTTTCTTT.

The chain couples TRBV4-1 to TRBJ2-6, with a possible D match to TRBD1 (7 bases). The CDR3 spans 16 residues. V was pared by 2 bases and J by 12 bases, with 20 bases between. Per the germline V gene, CDR1 is MGHRA and CDR2 is YSYEKL. The chain's CDR3 is CASSQHGGTDLFVLTF. The CDR3 bases are TGCGCCAGCAGCCAACATGGGGGGACAGATCTATTCGTCCTGACTTTC.

J is TRBJ2-2 and V is TRBV5-1; TRBD1 agrees at 9 bases. This CDR3 has 17 residues. CDR1 SGHRS and CDR2 YFSETQ come from the germline V gene. J was trimmed by 0 bases and V by 7 bases; bases with no gene match: 10. Here the CDR3 DNA reads TGCGCCAGCTCAGGCGGGACAGGGCTTCCGAACACCGGGGAGCTGTTTTTT. Residues: CASSGGTGLPNTGELFF.

The V call is TRBV7-3, the J call TRBJ2-2; 12 nucleotides agree with TRBD1. The germline CDR1 and CDR2 sequences are SGHTA and FQGTGA. This CDR3 comprises 16 residues. Trimming took 5 bases from V and 4 from J; bases not matched to a gene: 5. The CDR3 is CASSLGTGGITGELFF. The CDR3 region has the DNA TGTGCCAGCAGCCTCGGGACAGGGGGCATCACCGGGGAGCTGTTTTTT.

This clone was detected only a few times. The chain couples TRBV3-1 (or the pseudogene TRBV3-2) to TRBJ2-1; D possibly corresponds to TRBD2 (5 bases). The germline V and J ends were trimmed by 1 base and 0 bases, with 13 bases remaining between them. CDR3 length: 17 amino acids. Germline V gene lookup returns CDR1 LGHDT and CDR2 YNNKEL (reference sequence). The CDR3, as DNA: TGTGCCAGCAGCCAAGCCGCGGGTCCTAGCTCCTACAATGAGCAGTTCTTC. Its protein is CASSQAAGPSSYNEQFF.

The CDR3 DNA reads as TGTGCCAGCAGCCTCAAACTAACAGGAGACGAGCAGTACTTC. It encodes CASSLKLTGDEQYF. The V gene is TRBV4-2, the J gene TRBJ2-7; weak D call: TRBD1 (5 bases). The CDR3 is 14 residues long. Germline CDR1 and CDR2: LGHNA and YNFKEQ. Trimming left V 4 bases short and J 5 bases short, with 15 bases between.

The J gene is TRBJ2-1, the V gene TRBV28; 10 bases map to TRBD2. V dropped 3 bases and J dropped 5; count of bases not matched to a gene: 10. CDR1 is MDHEN, CDR2 SYDVKM, per germline. CDR3 size: 17 residues. Here the CDR3 DNA reads TGTGCCAGCAGTTTCGGGCTAGCGGGGGTGAAAAACAATGAGCAGTTCTTC. Its translation is CASSFGLAGVKNNEQFF.

The genes are TRBV12-5 and TRBJ1-2; tentatively, D is TRBD1 (6 bases). There are 17 residues in the CDR3. Germline loops: CDR1 LGHNT, CDR2 FRNRAP. Trimming pared 3 bases from V and 2 bases from J, leaving 19 bases between. In nucleotides, the CDR3 is TGTGCTAGTGGTTTTTTTGGTGGAGGGGGGGACAACTATGGCTACACCTTC. This sequence encodes CASGFFGGGGDNYGYTF. Supplemented by reference TRBV12-5 and TRBJ1-2, the full variable domain reads DARVTQTPRHKVTEMGQEVTMRCQPILGHNTVFWYRQTMMQGLELLAYFRNRAPLDDSGMPKDRFSAEMPDATLATLKIQPSEPRDSAVYFCASGFFGGGGDNYGYTFGSGTRLTVV.

This clone was seen more than once but under ten times. V and J are TRBV29-1 and TRBJ1-2, with 7 nucleotides matching TRBD1. Germline V gene sequence: CDR1 SQVTM, CDR2 ANQGSEA. The junction had 9 bases not matched to a gene; V was cut back by 7 bases and J by 10 bases. CDR3 size: 11 residues. The CDR3 nucleotides are TGCAGCGCTATCACGGGACAGAACTACACCTTC. This translates into CSAITGQNYTF.

V and J are TRBV18 and TRBJ2-1; 9 bases are a match to TRBD2. V was clipped by 2 bases and J by 4 bases; unmatched bases: 12. The length of the CDR3 is 18 residues. Per germline, CDR1 KGHSH and CDR2 LQKENI. The CDR3 loop is CASSPVGEAGGYYNEQFF. The CDR3 DNA reads TGTGCCAGCTCACCAGTAGGAGAAGCGGGGGGATATTACAATGAGCAGTTCTTC. The full variable domain, its missing parts supplied by reference TRBV18 and TRBJ2-1, is NAGVMQNPRHLVRRRGQEARLRCSPMKGHSHVYWYRQLPEEGLKFMVYLQKENIIDESGMPKERFSAEFPKEGPSILRIQQVVRGDSAAYFCASSPVGEAGGYYNEQFFGPGTRLTVL.

The chain employs TRBV11-2 and TRBJ1-6, with 8 nucleotides matching TRBD1. The CDR3 is 14 amino acids. From germline, CDR1 is SGHAT and CDR2 FQNNGV. Trimming cost V 3 bases and J 8 bases; bases outside gene matches: 3. The CDR3 loop reads CASSFGQGDSPLHF. The DNA for the CDR3 is TGTGCCAGCAGCTTCGGACAGGGAGATTCACCCCTCCACTTT.

This chain links TRBV5-1 with TRBJ1-1; TRBD1 might be the D (5 bases). V shed 5 bases and J shed 6 bases, with 20 bases lying between them. The germline gives CDR1 SGHRS, CDR2 YFSETQ. This CDR3 contains 15 residues. The CDR3 is CASRESAARVAEAFF. For the CDR3, the DNA is TGCGCCAGCAGGGAGAGCGCGGCCAGGGTTGCTGAAGCTTTCTTT.

The chain employs TRBV6-1 and TRBJ1-6; D is unresolved. The CDR3 is 16 residues long. Looked up from germline, CDR1 is MNHNS and CDR2 is SASEGT. With 4 bases removed from V and 3 bases from J, the gap between germline ends came to 13 bases. The CDR3 DNA follows: TGTGCCAGCAGTGTAACCCAGAGGATCTATAATTCACCCCTCCACTTT. Protein product: CASSVTQRIYNSPLHF.

J is TRBJ1-6 and V is TRBV3-1 (or the pseudogene TRBV3-2), with TRBD1 identical over 10 bases. The length of the CDR3 is 16 residues. With 1 base clipped from V and 6 bases from J, the junction kept 3 bases outside the gene matches. Germline-derived CDR1 and CDR2 are LGHDT and YNNKEL (reference sequence). The CDR3 region is CASSQGTGGFNSPLHF. CDR3 sequence (DNA): TGTGCCAGCAGCCAAGGGACAGGGGGATTTAATTCACCCCTCCACTTT.

The chain uses TRBV7-8 and TRBJ2-3, with D perhaps matching TRBD1 (5 bases). Germline CDR1 SGHVS, CDR2 FQNEAQ. Trimming removed 4 bases at V and 0 bases at J, with 20 bases between. This CDR3 region has 18 residues. This CDR3 reads CASSYYSSPRASTDTQYF. Here the CDR3 DNA reads TGTGCCAGCAGCTACTACAGTTCCCCCAGGGCCAGCACAGATACGCAGTATTTT.

The CDR3 DNA sequence: TGTGCCAGCAGCCCTGACAGGGGACTGATGAACACTGAAGCTTTCTTT. Translation gives CASSPDRGLMNTEAFF. V gene TRBV6-2 or TRBV6-3 combines with J gene TRBJ1-1, with 8 bases fitting TRBD1. The germline gives CDR1 MNHEY, CDR2 SVGEGT. Trimming cost V 6 bases and J 0 bases; bases outside gene matches: 9. The CDR3 length is 16 residues.

The rearrangement uses TRBV7-2 and TRBJ1-6; tentative D call: TRBD1 (5 bases). The germline V gene has CDR1 SGHTA and CDR2 FQGNSA. The V end lost 5 bases, the J end lost 7 bases, and 15 bases lay between the germline ends. The CDR3 consists of 15 residues. DNA for the CDR3: TGTGCCAGCAGCCTGGTAGGGGACTCCAATTCACCCCTCCACTTT. Translation: CASSLVGDSNSPLHF.

The V gene is TRBV2, the J gene TRBJ1-1; D uncertain. Germline V gives CDR1 SNHLY, CDR2 FYNNEI. The CDR3 spans 13 residues. Trimming stripped 7 bases from V and 1 base from J, with 10 bases between. The CDR3: CASTRRGNTEAFF. The CDR3, as DNA: TGTGCCAGCACCCGCCGCGGGAACACTGAAGCTTTCTTT.

This sequence joins TRBV27 and TRBJ1-1; D not resolved. The CDR3 sequence is 14 residues long. With 3 bases removed from V and 0 bases from J, the gap between germline ends came to 8 bases. Per the germline V gene, CDR1 is MNHEY and CDR2 is SMNVEV (reference sequence). CDR3 amino acids: CASSFRVMNTEAFF. CDR3 DNA sequence: TGTGCCAGCAGTTTCCGCGTTATGAACACTGAAGCTTTCTTT.

This rearrangement joins TRBV5-4 to TRBJ1-2; D unclear. The CDR3 sequence is 14 residues long. The germline V gene has CDR1 SGHNT and CDR2 YYREEE (reference sequence). V was trimmed by 2 bases and J by 4 bases, leaving 12 bases between them. CDR3 sequence: CASSFNVEPYGYTF. In DNA form, the CDR3 reads TGTGCCAGCAGCTTTAATGTAGAACCCTATGGCTACACCTTC.

This clone was counted once. The rearrangement joins TRBV7-9 to TRBJ1-2; 7 bases match TRBD1. J was trimmed by 8 bases and V by 1 base; bases with no gene match: 4. The CDR3 length is 13 residues. Germline V lookup: CDR1 SEHNR, CDR2 FQNEAQ (reference sequence). The CDR3 bases are TGTGCCAGCAGCTTAGAGGGGGCTGAGGGCTACACCTTC. It codes for CASSLEGAEGYTF.